The entry below gives a single T cell receptor beta chain sequence along with its context. The data stem from a study of control samples from healthy donors and cancer patients. CDR1 and CDR2 (germline): MDHEN, SYDVKM. This CDR3 has 15 amino acids. With V trimmed by 6 bases and J by 4 bases, 11 bases remained unmatched. The method was immunoSEQ multiplex PCR; TCRdb's version includes in-frame clones alone and lacks a portion of them. The table shows some 120,000 clones, with around 87% occurring only once. Material: blood. The rearrangement joins TRBV28 to TRBJ1-1; 7 bases map to TRBD1. This clonotype was sampled from a man in his sixties in good health. CDR3 sequence (DNA): TGTGCCAGCAGCCTGACAGGGTCGAGGTCCACTGAAGCTTTCTTT. Protein: CASSLTGSRSTEAFF.